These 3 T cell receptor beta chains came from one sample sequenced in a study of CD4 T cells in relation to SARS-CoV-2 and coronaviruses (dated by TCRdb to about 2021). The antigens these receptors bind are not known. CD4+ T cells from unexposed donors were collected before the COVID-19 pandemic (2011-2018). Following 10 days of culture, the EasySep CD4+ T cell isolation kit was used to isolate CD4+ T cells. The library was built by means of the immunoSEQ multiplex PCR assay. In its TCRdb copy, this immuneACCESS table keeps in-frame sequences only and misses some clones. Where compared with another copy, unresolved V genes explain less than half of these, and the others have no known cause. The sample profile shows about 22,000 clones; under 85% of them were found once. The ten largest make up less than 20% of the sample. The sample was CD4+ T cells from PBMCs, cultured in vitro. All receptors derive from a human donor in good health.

The CDR3 protein is CASLVNPNTEAFF. The CDR3 nucleotides are TGTGCCAGTCTAGTTAATCCGAACACTGAAGCTTTCTTT. The J gene is TRBJ1-1, the V gene TRBV19; no reliable D call. Germline loops: CDR1 LNHDA, CDR2 SQIVND (reference sequence). V lost 8 bases and J 1 base, leaving 11 bases between the germline ends. CDR3 length: 13 amino acids. Looking up the rest from reference TRBV19 and TRBJ1-1 gives the full variable domain: DGGITQSPKYLFRKEGQNVTLSCEQNLNHDAMYWYRQDPGQGLRLIYYSQIVNDFQKGDIAEGYSVSREKKESFPLTVTSAQKNPTAFYLCASLVNPNTEAFFGQGTRLTVV.

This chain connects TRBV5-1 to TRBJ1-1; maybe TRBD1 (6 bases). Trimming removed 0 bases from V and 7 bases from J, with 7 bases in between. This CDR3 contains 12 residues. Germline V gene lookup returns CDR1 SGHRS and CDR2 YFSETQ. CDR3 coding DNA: TGCGCCAGCAGCTTGGAGGGGGGTGAAGCTTTCTTT. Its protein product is CASSLEGGEAFF.

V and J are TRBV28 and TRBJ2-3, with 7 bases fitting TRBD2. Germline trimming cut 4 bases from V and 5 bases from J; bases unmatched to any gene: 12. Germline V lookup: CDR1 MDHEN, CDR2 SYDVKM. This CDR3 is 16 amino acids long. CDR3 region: CASSSPGGRAGDTQYF. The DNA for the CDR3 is TGTGCCAGCAGTTCCCCCGGGGGGAGGGCCGGAGATACGCAGTATTTT.